The table lists the clone carrying this TCR beta chain with a count of one. Its antigen is still unknown. This CDR3 spans 16 amino acids. The germline V gene encodes CDR1 KGHDR and CDR2 SFDVKD. The trim removed 2 bases at V and 2 bases at J, leaving 4 bases unmatched. These data originate in a study of T cells in Graves' hyperthyroidism and ophthalmopathy. Study results and caveats: Most clonotypes expanded in thyroid above 0.001 were likewise present in blood.

Amplification targeted TCR beta CDR3 regions from RNA transcripts. RT-PCR in the first round (using the HTBI primer set) targeted the TCR CDR3. MiXCR was run by TCRdb on the multiplex PCR reads, yielding one entry per CDR3 protein. The data contain about 700,000 distinct CDR3 sequences, 12% to 15% of them singletons. V gene TRBV24-1 combines with J gene TRBJ2-5; 10 bases are a match to TRBD1. This TCR was sampled from a woman aged 18-29 years with Graves' hyperthyroidism. Sequenced material: blood. The CDR3 nucleotides read TGTGCCACCAGTGATTCGGGACAGGGGCATCAAGAGACCCAGTACTTC. Amino acids: CATSDSGQGHQETQYF.